This T cell receptor (beta chain) was sequenced during a study of T cell responses to AZD1222 COVID-19 vaccine. Study background: Whether given at about 4 or about 12 weeks, second doses were pooled.

Using immunoSEQ multiplex PCR, the repertoire was profiled, and TCRdb retains in-frame clones only, with some absent. This sample has nearly 95,000 clones; 90% occur once, and the top ten carry roughly 8.1%. Germline V gene data show CDR1 as KGHSH and CDR2 as LQKENI. V lost 5 bases to trimming and J lost 5 bases, with 13 bases between them. The CDR3 has 14 amino acids. This clone is a singleton in its sample. The antigen is not known. Whole-study results and caveats: Mostly white British, mostly female donors; authors suggested clonal diversity may be underestimated. Regions 160-218 and 743-854 dominated among vaccine-associated CD4 TCRs spanning spike.

This chain joins TRBV18 and TRBJ1-5, with D perhaps matching TRBD1 (6 bases). The starting material was peripheral blood, obtained on day 0 of AZD1222 vaccination. This clonotype was obtained from an adult in good health. CDR3 in amino acids: CASSTEEGDQPQHF. The CDR3 DNA is TGTGCCAGCTCAACCGAGGAGGGGGATCAGCCCCAGCATTTT.